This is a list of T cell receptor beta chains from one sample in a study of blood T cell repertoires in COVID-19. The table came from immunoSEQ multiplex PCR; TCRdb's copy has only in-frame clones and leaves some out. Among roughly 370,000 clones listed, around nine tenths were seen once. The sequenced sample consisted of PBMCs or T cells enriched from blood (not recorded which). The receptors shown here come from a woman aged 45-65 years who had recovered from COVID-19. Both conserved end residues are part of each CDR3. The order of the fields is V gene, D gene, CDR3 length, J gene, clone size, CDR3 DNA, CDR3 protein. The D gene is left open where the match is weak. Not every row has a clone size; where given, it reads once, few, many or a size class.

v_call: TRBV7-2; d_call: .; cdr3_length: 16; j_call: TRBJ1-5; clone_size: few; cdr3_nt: TGTGCCAGCAGCTTAGGAGTCGTCCGGGGAGCTCAGCCCCAGCATTTT; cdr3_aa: CASSLGVVRGAQPQHF
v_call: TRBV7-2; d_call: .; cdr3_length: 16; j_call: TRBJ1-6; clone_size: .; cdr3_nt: TGTGCCAGCAGCCCCAGCTTCCCGGTTGCGGATTCACCCCTCCACTTT; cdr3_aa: CASSPSFPVADSPLHF
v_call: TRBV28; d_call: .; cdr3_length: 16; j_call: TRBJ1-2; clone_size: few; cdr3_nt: TGTGCCAGCAGTTTCCCGTCTTTCGGACAGCATGATGGCTACACCTTC; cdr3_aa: CASSFPSFGQHDGYTF
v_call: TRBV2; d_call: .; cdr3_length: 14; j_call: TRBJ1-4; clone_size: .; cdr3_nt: TGTGCCAGCAGTGCGGCGGACAGCAATGAAAAACTGTTTTTT; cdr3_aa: CASSAADSNEKLFF
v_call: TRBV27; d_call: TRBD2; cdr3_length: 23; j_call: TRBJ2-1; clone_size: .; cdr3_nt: TGTGCCAGCAACCCCCTTCGGCATTTTACCGGGACTAGCACCACTCCCTTAATCAATGAGCAGTTCTTC; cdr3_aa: CASNPLRHFTGTSTTPLINEQFF
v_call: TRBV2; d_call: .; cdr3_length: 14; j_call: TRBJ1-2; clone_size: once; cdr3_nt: TGTGCCAGCAGTGAAGCCAGGGGAAACTATGGCTACACCTTC; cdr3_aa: CASSEARGNYGYTF
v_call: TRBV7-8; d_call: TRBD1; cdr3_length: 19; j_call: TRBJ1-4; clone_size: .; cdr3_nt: TGTGCCAGCAGCTTAGGCATATGGGGACAGGGGGCAACTAATGAAAAACTGTTTTTT; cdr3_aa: CASSLGIWGQGATNEKLFF
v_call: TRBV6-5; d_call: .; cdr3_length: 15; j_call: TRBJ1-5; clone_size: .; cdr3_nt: TGTGCCAGCAGTTACTCGACGGGGTTTAATCAGCCCCAGCATTTT; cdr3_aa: CASSYSTGFNQPQHF
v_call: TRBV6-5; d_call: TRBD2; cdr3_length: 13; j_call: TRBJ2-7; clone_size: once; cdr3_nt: TGTGCCAGCAGCCTTAGCGGGGGATACGAGCAGTACTTC; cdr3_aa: CASSLSGGYEQYF
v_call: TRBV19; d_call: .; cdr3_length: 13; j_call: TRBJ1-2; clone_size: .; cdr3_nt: TGTGCCACCCTGCCTGGACAAAGCTATGGCTACACCTTC; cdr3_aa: CATLPGQSYGYTF
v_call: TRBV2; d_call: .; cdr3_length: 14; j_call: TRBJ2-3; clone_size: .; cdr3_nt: TGTGCCAGCAGTCCCCAGGGCGGATCAGATACGCAGTATTTT; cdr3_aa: CASSPQGGSDTQYF
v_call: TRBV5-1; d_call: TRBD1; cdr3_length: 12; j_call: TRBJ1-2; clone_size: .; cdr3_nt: TGCGCCAGCAGGACAGGGGTGGATGGCTACACCTTC; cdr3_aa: CASRTGVDGYTF
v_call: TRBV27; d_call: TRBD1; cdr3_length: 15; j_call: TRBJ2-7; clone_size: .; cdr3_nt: TGTGCCAGCAGTCAGGTGGGACAGGGGTTTTACGAGCAGTACTTC; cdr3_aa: CASSQVGQGFYEQYF
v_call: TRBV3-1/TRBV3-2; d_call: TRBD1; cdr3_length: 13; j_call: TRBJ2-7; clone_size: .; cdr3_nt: TGTGCCAGCAGCCACGGACAGGGGGTAGAGCAGTACTTC; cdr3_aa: CASSHGQGVEQYF
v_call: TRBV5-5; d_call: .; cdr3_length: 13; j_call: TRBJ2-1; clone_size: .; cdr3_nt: TGTGCCAGCAGCTGGTCACCGGGAAATGAGCAGTTCTTC; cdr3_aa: CASSWSPGNEQFF
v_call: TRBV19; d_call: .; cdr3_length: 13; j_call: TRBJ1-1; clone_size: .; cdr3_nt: TGTGCCAGTAGTATAATCCAGAACACTGAAGCTTTCTTT; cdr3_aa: CASSIIQNTEAFF
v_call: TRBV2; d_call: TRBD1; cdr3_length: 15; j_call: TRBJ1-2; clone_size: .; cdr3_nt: TGTGCCAGCAGTGCGCTGGAGGGACAGTGGGGTGGCTACACCTTC; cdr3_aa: CASSALEGQWGGYTF
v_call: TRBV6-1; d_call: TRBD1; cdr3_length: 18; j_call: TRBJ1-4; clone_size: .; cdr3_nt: TGTGCCAGCAGTGAAGCTTCACGGCAGGGGGCGCGGAGTGAAAAACTGTTTTTT; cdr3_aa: CASSEASRQGARSEKLFF
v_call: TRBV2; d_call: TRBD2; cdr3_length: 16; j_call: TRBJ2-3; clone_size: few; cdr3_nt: TGTGCCAGCAGTGGGCTAGCGGGAAACCCGGGGGATACGCAGTATTTT; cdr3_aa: CASSGLAGNPGDTQYF
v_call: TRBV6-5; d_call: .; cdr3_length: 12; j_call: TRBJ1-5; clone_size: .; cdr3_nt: TGTGCCAGCAAGGAGAGCAATCAGCCCCAGCATTTT; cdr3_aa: CASKESNQPQHF
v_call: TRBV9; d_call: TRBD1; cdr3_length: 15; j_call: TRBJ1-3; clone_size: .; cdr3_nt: TGTGCCAGCAGCGTAGGACAGGGGGGTGGAAACACCATATATTTT; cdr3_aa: CASSVGQGGGNTIYF
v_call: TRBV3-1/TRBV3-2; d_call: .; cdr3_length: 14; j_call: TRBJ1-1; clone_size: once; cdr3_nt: TGTGCCAGCAGTGCGGCCCATATGAACACTGAAGCTTTCTTT; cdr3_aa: CASSAAHMNTEAFF
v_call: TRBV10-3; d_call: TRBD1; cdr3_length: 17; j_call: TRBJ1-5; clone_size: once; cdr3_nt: TGTGCCATCAGTGAGGAACGGACAGGATATAGCAATCAGCCCCAGCATTTT; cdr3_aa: CAISEERTGYSNQPQHF
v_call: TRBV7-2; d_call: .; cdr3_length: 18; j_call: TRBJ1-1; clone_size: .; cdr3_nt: TGTGCCAGCAGCTTAGGAGGCCACAGCGGATACATGAACACTGAAGCTTTCTTT; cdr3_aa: CASSLGGHSGYMNTEAFF
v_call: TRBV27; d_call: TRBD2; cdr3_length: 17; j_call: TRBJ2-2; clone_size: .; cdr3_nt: TGTGCCAGCAGTTTAGGGAGCGGGGGGACGAACACCGGGGAGCTGTTTTTT; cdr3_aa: CASSLGSGGTNTGELFF
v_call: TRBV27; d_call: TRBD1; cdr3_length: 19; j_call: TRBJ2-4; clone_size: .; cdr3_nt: TGTGCCAGCAGGCCTCTTTCTATAGGACAGGGAGGATCCAAAAACATTCAGTACTTC; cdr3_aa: CASRPLSIGQGGSKNIQYF
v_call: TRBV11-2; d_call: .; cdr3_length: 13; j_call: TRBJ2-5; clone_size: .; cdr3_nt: TGTGCCAGCAGCTTAGGCAGGGCTGGGACCCAGTACTTC; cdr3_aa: CASSLGRAGTQYF
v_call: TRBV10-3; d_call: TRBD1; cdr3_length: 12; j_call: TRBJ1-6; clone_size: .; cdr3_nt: TGTGCCATCAGGGGACAGAATTCACCCCTCCACTTT; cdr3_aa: CAIRGQNSPLHF
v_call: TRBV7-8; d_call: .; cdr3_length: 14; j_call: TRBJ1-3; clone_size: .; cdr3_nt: TGTGCCAGCAGCTTATCTAGGAGTGGAAACACCATATATTTT; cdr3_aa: CASSLSRSGNTIYF
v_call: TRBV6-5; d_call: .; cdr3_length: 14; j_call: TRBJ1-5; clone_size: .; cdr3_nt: TGTGCCAGCAACGACGGGGGGGGCAATCAGCCCCAGCATTTT; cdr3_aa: CASNDGGGNQPQHF
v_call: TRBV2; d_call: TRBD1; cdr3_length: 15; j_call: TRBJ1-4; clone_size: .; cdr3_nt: TGTGCCAGCAGTGACAGGGGGCTGGGGAGTGAAAAACTGTTTTTT; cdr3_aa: CASSDRGLGSEKLFF
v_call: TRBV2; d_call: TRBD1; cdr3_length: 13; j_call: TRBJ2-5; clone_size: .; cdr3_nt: TGTGCCAGCAGCGGGGACAGGGCCGAGACCCAGTACTTC; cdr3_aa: CASSGDRAETQYF
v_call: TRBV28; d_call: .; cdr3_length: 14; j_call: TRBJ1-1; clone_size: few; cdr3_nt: TGTGCCACCCAAGCCCCGACAGTAATCACTGAAGCTTTCTTT; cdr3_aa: CATQAPTVITEAFF
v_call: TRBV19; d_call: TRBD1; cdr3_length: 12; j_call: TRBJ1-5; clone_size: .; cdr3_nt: TGTGCCAGTAGTATTGGACAGGCTGCCTGGCATTTT; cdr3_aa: CASSIGQAAWHF
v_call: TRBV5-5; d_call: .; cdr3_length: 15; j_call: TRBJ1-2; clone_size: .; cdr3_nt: TGTGCCAGCAGTGTTCGTGGAGATTTAAACTATGGCTACACCTTC; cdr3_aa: CASSVRGDLNYGYTF
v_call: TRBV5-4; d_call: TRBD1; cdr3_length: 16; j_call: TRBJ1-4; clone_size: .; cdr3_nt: TGTGCCAGCACCACGACAGGGGGCATGACTAATGAAAAACTGTTTTTT; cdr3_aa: CASTTTGGMTNEKLFF
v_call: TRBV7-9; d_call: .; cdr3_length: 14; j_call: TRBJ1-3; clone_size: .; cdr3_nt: TGTGCCAGCAGCGAGTCCCTCTCTGGAAACACCATATATTTT; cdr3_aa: CASSESLSGNTIYF
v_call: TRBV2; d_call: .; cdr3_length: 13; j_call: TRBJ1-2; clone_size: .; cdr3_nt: TGTGCCAGCAGTGGAGGAGAACTCTATGGCTACACCTTC; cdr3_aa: CASSGGELYGYTF
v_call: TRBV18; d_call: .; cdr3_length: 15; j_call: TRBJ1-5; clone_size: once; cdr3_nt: TGTGCCAGCTCACAAATACACAGTTACAATCAGCCCCAGCATTTT; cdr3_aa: CASSQIHSYNQPQHF
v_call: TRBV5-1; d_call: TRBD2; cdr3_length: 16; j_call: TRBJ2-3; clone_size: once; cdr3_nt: TGCGCCAGCAGCTTGTCGGTCGCGGGGGGCACAGATACGCAGTATTTT; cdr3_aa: CASSLSVAGGTDTQYF
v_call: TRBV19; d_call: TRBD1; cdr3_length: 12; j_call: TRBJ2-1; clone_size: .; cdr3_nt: TGTGCCAGTAGTATCAGGGGGAATGAGCAGTTCTTC; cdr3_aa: CASSIRGNEQFF
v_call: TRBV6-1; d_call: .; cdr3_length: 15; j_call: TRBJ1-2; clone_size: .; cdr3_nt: TGTGCCAGCAGTGAAGCCCCTCGGGGGGGTTGGGGCTACACCTTC; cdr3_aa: CASSEAPRGGWGYTF
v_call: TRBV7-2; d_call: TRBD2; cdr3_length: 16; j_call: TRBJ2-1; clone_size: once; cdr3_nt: TGTGCCAGCAGCCCCCAGCTAGCGGGGGGAAACAATGAGCAGTTCTTC; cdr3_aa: CASSPQLAGGNNEQFF
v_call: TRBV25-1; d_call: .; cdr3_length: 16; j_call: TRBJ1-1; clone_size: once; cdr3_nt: TGTGCCAGCAGTGAATTAGTTGGGGCAGGGAACACTGAAGCTTTCTTT; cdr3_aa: CASSELVGAGNTEAFF
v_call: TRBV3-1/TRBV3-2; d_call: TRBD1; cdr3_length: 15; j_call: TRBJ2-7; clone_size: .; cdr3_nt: TGTGCCAGCAGCCCACTCCGGGACAGGGGATACGAGCAGTACTTC; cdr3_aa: CASSPLRDRGYEQYF
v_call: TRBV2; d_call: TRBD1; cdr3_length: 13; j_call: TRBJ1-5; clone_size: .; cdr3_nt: TGTGCCAGCAGGACAGGGGGCGAGGGAGCCCAGCATTTT; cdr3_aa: CASRTGGEGAQHF
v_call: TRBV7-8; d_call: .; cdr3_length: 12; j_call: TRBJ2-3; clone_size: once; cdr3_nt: TGTGCCAGCAGCACTTACACAGATACGCAGTATTTT; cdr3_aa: CASSTYTDTQYF
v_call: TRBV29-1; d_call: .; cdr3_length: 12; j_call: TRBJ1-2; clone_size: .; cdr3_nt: TGCAGCGTTGTTTTAGCTAACTATGGCTACACCTTC; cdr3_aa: CSVVLANYGYTF